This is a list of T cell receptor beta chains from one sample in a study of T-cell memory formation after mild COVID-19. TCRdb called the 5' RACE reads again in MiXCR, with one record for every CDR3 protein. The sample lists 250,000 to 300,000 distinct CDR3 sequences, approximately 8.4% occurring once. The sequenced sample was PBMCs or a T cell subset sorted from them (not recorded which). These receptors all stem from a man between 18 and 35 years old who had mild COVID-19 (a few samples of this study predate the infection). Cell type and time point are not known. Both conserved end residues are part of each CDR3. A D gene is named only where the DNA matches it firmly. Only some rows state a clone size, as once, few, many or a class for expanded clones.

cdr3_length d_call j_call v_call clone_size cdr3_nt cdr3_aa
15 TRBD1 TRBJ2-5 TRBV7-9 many TGTGCCAGCAGCACCCGAGGGACAGGCGGTGAGACCCAGTACTTC CASSTRGTGGETQYF
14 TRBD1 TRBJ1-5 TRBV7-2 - TGTGCCAGCAGCTCAAACAGGGGGGAACAGCCCCAGCATTTT CASSSNRGEQPQHF
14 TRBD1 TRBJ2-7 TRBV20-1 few TGCAGTGCTAGAGCCCGGACAGGCTCCTACGAGCAGTACTTC CSARARTGSYEQYF
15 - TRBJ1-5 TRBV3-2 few TGTGCCAGCAGCCAAGCACAGGGGGACAATCAGCCCCAGCATTTT CASSQAQGDNQPQHF
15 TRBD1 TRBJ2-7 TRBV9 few TGTGCCAGCAGCCGTCACGCTGGACAGGCCTACGAGCAGTACTTC CASSRHAGQAYEQYF
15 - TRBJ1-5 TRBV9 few TGTGCCAGCGCCAGGGGCGTCACTAGCAATCAGCCCCAGCATTTT CASARGVTSNQPQHF
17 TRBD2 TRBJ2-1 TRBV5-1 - TGCGCCAGCAGCTTGGTTGTGGGACTAGCGGGGGGACAGGAGCAGTTCTTC CASSLVVGLAGGQEQFF
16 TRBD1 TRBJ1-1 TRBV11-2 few TGTGCCAGCAGCCGCCAACAGGGGGAGGGGATCGGTGAAGCTTTCTTT CASSRQQGEGIGEAFF
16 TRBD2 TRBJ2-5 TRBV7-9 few TGTGCCAGCAGCTTAGGAAGCGGGGGGTCCCAAGAGACCCAGTACTTC CASSLGSGGSQETQYF
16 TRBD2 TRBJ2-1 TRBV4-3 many TGCGCCAGCAGCCAAGAGGAGGGACTAGAGTACAATGAGCAGTTCTTC CASSQEEGLEYNEQFF
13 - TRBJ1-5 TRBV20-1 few TGCAGTGCCCTGACTCGGGGCGATCAGCCCCAGCATTTT CSALTRGDQPQHF
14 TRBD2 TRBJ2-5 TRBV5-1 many TGCGCCAGCAGTAACGGGGGAGCGGGGGAGACCCAGTACTTC CASSNGGAGETQYF
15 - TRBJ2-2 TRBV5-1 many TGCGCCAGCAGCTTAGCGGGCCCCGAGGCCGGGGAGCTGTTTTTT CASSLAGPEAGELFF
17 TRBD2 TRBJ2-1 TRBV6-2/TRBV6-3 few TGTGCCAGCAGTAACTCCGGGACTAGTCGCTCCTACAATGAGCAGTTCTTC CASSNSGTSRSYNEQFF
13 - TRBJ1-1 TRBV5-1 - TGCGCCAGCTCGCCAGCAGGGCGGACTGAAGCTTTCTTT CASSPAGRTEAFF
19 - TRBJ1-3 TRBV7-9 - TGTGCCAGCAGCTCGCCAGGAGGTAGACGGGCCGTCTCTGGAAACACCATATATTTT CASSSPGGRRAVSGNTIYF
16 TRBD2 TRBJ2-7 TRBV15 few TGTGCCACCAGCCCAAGTTTAGGCCTAGCGGCCTTCGAGCAGTACTTC CATSPSLGLAAFEQYF
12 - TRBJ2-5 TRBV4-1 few TGCGCCAGCAGCCAAGAATCGGAGACCCAGTACTTC CASSQESETQYF
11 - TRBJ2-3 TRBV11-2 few TGTGCCAGCAGCGACACAGATACGCAGTATTTT CASSDTDTQYF
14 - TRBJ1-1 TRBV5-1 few TGCGCCAGCAGCCTCAGGACGGCGGGCACTGAAGCTTTCTTT CASSLRTAGTEAFF
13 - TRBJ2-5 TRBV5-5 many TGTGCCAGCAGCCTGGGTGGGAAAGAGACCCAGTACTTC CASSLGGKETQYF
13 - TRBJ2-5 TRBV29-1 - TGCAGCGTTGCTTTTTCAGGGGGGGAGACCCAGTACTTC CSVAFSGGETQYF
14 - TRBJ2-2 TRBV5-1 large TGCGCCAGCAGCCCAGGAATGAACACCGGGGAGCTGTTTTTT CASSPGMNTGELFF
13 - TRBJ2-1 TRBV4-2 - TGTGCCAGCAGCCAAGCAGGGAACAATGAGCAGTTCTTC CASSQAGNNEQFF
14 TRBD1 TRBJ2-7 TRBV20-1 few TGCAGTGCTGACCGGGACAGGGCCTCCTACGAGCAGTACTTC CSADRDRASYEQYF
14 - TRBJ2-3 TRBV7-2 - TGTGCCAGCAGCTTAGCGGGGGGGCAACGAACGCAGTATTTT CASSLAGGQRTQYF
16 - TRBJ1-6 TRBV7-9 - TGTGCCAGCAGCCGCCCCGGATCAGGGATCGATTCACCCCTCCACTTT CASSRPGSGIDSPLHF
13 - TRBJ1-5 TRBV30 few TGTGCCTGGAGTCCCCCTAGCAATCAGCCCCAGCATTTT CAWSPPSNQPQHF
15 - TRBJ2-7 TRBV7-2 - TGTGCCAGCAGCCTAAGCCGGGGGGCCTCCTACGAGCAGTACTTC CASSLSRGASYEQYF
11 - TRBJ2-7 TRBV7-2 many TGTGCCAGCAGCTTGTGGTACGAGCAGTACTTC CASSLWYEQYF
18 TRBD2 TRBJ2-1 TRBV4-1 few TGCGCCAGCAGCCAAGTCGGGGCGGGGGGGCGGATTTACAATGAGCAGTTCTTC CASSQVGAGGRIYNEQFF
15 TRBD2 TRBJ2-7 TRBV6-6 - TGTGCCAGCAGCTCTGCCCTAGCGGGGGGGTTTGAGCAGTACTTC CASSSALAGGFEQYF
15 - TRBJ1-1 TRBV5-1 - TGCGCCAGCAGCTACGGGGGGGCCCAGAACACTGAAGCTTTCTTT CASSYGGAQNTEAFF
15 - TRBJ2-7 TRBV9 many TGTGCCAGCAGCGTAGGACAGAGTAGCTCCTACGAGCAGTACTTC CASSVGQSSSYEQYF
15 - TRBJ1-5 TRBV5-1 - TGCGCCAGCAGCTTGGGGGTGGATAGCAGACAGCCCCAGCATTTT CASSLGVDSRQPQHF
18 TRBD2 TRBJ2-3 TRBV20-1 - TGCAGTGCTTCTACAACCGGGACTAGCGGGGGGGGAGCAGATACGCAGTATTTT CSASTTGTSGGGADTQYF
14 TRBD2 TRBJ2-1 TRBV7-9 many TGTGCCAGCAATAGCGGGGGCACCTACAATGAGCAGTTCTTC CASNSGGTYNEQFF